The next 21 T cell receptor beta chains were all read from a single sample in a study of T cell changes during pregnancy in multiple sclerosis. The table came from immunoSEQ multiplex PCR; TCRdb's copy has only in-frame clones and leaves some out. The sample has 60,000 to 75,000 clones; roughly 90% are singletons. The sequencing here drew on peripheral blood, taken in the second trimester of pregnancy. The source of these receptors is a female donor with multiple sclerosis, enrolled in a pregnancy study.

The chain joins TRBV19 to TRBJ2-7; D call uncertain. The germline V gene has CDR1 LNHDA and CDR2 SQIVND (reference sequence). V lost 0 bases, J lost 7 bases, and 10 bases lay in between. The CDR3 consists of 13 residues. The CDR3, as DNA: TGTGCCAGTAGTATAGATAGAGTAACGGAGCAGTACTTC. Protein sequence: CASSIDRVTEQYF.

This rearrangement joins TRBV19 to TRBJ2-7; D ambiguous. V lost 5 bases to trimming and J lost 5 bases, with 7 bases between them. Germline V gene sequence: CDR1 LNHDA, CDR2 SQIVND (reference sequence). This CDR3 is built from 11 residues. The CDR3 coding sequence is TGTGCCAGTAGTCAGGTGCACGAGCAGTACTTC. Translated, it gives CASSQVHEQYF.

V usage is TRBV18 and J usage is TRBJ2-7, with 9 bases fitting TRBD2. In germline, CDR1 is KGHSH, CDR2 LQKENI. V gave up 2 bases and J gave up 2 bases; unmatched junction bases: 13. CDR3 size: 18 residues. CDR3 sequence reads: CASSPRPSGRTQAYEQYF. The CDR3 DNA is TGTGCCAGCTCACCAAGGCCAAGCGGGAGGACCCAGGCCTACGAGCAGTACTTC.

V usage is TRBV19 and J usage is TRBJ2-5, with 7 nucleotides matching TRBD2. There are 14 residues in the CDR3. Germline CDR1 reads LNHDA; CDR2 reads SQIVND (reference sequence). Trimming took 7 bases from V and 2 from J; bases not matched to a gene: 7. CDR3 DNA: TGTGCCAGTAATTTTGGGACTAATCAAGAGACCCAGTACTTC. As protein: CASNFGTNQETQYF. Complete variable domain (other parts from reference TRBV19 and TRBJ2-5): DGGITQSPKYLFRKEGQNVTLSCEQNLNHDAMYWYRQDPGQGLRLIYYSQIVNDFQKGDIAEGYSVSREKKESFPLTVTSAQKNPTAFYLCASNFGTNQETQYFGPGTRLLVL.

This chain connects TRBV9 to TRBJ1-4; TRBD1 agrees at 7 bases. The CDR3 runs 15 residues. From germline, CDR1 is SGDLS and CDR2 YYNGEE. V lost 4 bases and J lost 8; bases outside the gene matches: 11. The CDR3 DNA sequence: TGTGCCAGCAGCCTAAGGACAGGACTTGGGGAAAAACTGTTTTTT. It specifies CASSLRTGLGEKLFF.

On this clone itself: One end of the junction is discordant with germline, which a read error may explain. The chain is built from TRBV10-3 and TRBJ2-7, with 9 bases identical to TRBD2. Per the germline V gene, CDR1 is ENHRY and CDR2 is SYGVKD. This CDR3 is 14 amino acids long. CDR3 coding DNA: TGTGCCATCAGCACCGGGACTAGCTCCCACGAGCAGTACTTC. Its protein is CAISTGTSSHEQYF.

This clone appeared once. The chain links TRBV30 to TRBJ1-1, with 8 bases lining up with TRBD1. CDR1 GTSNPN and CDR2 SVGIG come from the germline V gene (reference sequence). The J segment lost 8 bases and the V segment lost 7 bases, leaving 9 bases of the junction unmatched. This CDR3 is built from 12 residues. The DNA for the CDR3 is TGTGCCTTAACCCAGGGGGCCCGAGAAGCTTTCTTT. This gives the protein CALTQGAREAFF.

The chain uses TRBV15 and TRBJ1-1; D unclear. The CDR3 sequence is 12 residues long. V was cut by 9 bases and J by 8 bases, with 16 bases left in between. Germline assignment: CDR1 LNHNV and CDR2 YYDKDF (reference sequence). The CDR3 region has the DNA TGTGCCACGGGTGGGAGGTTACTCGAAGCTTTCTTT. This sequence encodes CATGGRLLEAFF.

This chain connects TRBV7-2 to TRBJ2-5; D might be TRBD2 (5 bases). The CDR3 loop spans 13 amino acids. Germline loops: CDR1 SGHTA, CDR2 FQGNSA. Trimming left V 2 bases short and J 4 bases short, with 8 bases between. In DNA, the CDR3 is TGTGCCAGCAGCTTAATGGCGGGAGAGACCCAGTACTTC. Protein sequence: CASSLMAGETQYF.

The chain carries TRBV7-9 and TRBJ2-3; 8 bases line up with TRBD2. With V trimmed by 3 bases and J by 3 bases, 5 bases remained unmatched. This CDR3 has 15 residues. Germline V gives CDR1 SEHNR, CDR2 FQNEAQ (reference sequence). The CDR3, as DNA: TGTGCCAGCAGCTTGACGCGGGGGGCAACAGATACGCAGTATTTT. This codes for CASSLTRGATDTQYF.

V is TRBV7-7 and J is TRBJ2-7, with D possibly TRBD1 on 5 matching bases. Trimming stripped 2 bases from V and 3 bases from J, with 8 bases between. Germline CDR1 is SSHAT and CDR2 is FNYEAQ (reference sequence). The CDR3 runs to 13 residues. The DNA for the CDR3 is TGTGCCAGCAGCTTAAGCAGGGACTACGAGCAGTACTTC. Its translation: CASSLSRDYEQYF.

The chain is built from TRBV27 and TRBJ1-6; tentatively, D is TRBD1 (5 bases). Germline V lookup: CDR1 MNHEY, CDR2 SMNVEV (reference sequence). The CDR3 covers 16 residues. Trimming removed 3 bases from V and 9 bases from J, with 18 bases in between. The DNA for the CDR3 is TGTGCCAGCAGTTTGACTGTAGGGGTCGTGGGTTCACCCCTCCACTTT. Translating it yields CASSLTVGVVGSPLHF.

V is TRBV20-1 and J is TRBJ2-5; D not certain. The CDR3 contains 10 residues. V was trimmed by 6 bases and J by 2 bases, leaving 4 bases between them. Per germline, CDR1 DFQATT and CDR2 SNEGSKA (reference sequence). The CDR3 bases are TGCAGTGCCACTCAAGAGACCCAGTACTTC. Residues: CSATQETQYF.

The CDR3 sequence is CASGLGDPGDQPQHF. In DNA, the CDR3 is TGTGCTAGTGGTTTGGGAGACCCGGGGGATCAGCCCCAGCATTTT. The chain joins TRBV12-5 to TRBJ1-5; the D gene is possibly TRBD1 (5 bases). This CDR3 has 15 residues. V lost 1 base to trimming and J lost 5 bases, with 12 bases between them. Germline values: CDR1 LGHNT, CDR2 FRNRAP.

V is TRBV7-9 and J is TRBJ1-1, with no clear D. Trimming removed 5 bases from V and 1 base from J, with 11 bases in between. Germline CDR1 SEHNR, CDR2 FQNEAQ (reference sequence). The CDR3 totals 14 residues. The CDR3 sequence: CASSGDSGNTEAFF. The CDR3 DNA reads TGTGCCAGCAGCGGAGACTCGGGGAACACTGAAGCTTTCTTT.

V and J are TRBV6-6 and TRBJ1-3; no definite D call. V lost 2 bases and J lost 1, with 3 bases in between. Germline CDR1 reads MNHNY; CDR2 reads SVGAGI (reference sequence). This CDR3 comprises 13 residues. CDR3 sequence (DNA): TGTGCCAGCAGTTACGAGTCTGGAAACACCATATATTTT. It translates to CASSYESGNTIYF.

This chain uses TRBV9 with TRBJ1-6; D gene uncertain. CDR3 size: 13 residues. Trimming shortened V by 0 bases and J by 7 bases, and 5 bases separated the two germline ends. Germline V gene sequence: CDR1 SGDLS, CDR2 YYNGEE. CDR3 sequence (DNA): TGTGCCAGCAGCGTAGATATGAATTCACCCCTCCACTTT. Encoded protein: CASSVDMNSPLHF.

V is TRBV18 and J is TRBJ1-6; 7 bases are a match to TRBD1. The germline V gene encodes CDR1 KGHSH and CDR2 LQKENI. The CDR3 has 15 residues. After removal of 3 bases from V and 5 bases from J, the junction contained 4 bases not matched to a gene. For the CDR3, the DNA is TGTGCCAGCTCACCCGGGACAGATCATAATTCACCCCTCCACTTT. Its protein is CASSPGTDHNSPLHF.

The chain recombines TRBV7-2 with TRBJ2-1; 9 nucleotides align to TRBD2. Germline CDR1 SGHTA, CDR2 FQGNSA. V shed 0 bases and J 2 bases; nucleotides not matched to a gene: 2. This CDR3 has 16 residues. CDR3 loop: CASSLAAGGAYNEQFF. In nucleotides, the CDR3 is TGTGCCAGCAGCTTAGCGGCGGGAGGGGCCTACAATGAGCAGTTCTTC.

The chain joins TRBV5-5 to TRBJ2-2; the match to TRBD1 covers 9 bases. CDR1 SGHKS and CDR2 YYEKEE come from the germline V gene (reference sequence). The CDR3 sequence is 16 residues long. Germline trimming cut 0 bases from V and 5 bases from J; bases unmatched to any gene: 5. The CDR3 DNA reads TGTGCCAGCAGCTTGGTGGGACAGGGAGGGACCGGGGAGCTGTTTTTT. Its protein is CASSLVGQGGTGELFF.

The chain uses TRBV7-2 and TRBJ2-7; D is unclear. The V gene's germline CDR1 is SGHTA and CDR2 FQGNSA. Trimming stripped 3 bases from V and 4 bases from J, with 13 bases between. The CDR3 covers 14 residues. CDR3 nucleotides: TGTGCCAGCAGCTTTTCTCTCACTCATTACGAGCAGTACTTC. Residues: CASSFSLTHYEQYF. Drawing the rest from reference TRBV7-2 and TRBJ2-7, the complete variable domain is GAGVSQSPSNKVTEKGKDVELRCDPISGHTALYWYRQSLGQGLEFLIYFQGNSAPDKSGLPSDRFSAERTGGSVSTLTIQRTQQEDSAVYLCASSFSLTHYEQYFGPGTRLTVT.